These T cell receptor beta chains were read from a single sample in a study of blood T cell repertoires in COVID-19. The table came from immunoSEQ multiplex PCR; TCRdb's copy has only in-frame clones and leaves some out. The sample includes roughly 11,000 clones, around 85% of them seen just once. The specimen was peripheral blood. Receptors originate from a human donor in a cohort sampled during active COVID-19. CDR3s include the opening cysteine and the closing phenylalanine or tryptophan. Each record gives: V gene, clone size, D gene, J gene, CDR3 DNA, CDR3 protein. A D gene is named only where the DNA matches it firmly. Clone size, where shown, is once, few, many, or a class for clones that have expanded.

v_gene: TRBV19
abundance: NA
d_gene: NA
j_gene: TRBJ2-7
CDR3nt: TGTGCCAGTTGGGGGGACTCCTACGAGCAGTACTTC
CDR3aa: CASWGDSYEQYF

v_gene: TRBV3-1/TRBV3-2
abundance: few
d_gene: NA
j_gene: TRBJ2-1
CDR3nt: TGTGCCAGCAGCCAAGAAGGCCTCGGGAGCTCCTACAATGAGCAGTTCTTC
CDR3aa: CASSQEGLGSSYNEQFF

v_gene: TRBV3-1/TRBV3-2
abundance: NA
d_gene: TRBD2
j_gene: TRBJ2-7
CDR3nt: TGTGCCAGCAGCCGTAGGACTAGCGGTAACTACGAGCAGTACTTC
CDR3aa: CASSRRTSGNYEQYF

v_gene: TRBV6-5
abundance: NA
d_gene: TRBD1
j_gene: TRBJ2-3
CDR3nt: TGTGCCAGCAGCGGACAGGTGGGCACAGATACGCAGTATTTT
CDR3aa: CASSGQVGTDTQYF

v_gene: TRBV28
abundance: NA
d_gene: NA
j_gene: TRBJ1-4
CDR3nt: TGTGCCAGCAGTAAGGGGGGGGCCCGGGAAAAACTGTTTTTT
CDR3aa: CASSKGGAREKLFF

v_gene: TRBV7-2
abundance: NA
d_gene: NA
j_gene: TRBJ2-5
CDR3nt: TGTGCCAGCAGCTTATTGGGGGGGCGAGGGGAGACCCAGTACTTC
CDR3aa: CASSLLGGRGETQYF

v_gene: TRBV10-3
abundance: few
d_gene: TRBD1
j_gene: TRBJ1-1
CDR3nt: TGTGCCATCAGTGTAATGCCGGGACAGATGAACACTGAAGCTTTCTTT
CDR3aa: CAISVMPGQMNTEAFF

v_gene: TRBV6-2/TRBV6-3
abundance: NA
d_gene: NA
j_gene: TRBJ1-1
CDR3nt: TGTGCCAGCAGTTACCAATTCGCACAGAACACTGAAGCTTTCTTT
CDR3aa: CASSYQFAQNTEAFF

v_gene: TRBV27
abundance: NA
d_gene: NA
j_gene: TRBJ2-6
CDR3nt: TGTGCCAGCAGTTTAGGCTGGACGGGAGTCTCTGGGGCCAACGTCCTGACTTTC
CDR3aa: CASSLGWTGVSGANVLTF

v_gene: TRBV7-8
abundance: NA
d_gene: TRBD2
j_gene: TRBJ2-3
CDR3nt: TGTGCCAGCAGCTTATGGGGTCGTACTAGCGGGTTAGGCACAGATACGCAGTATTTT
CDR3aa: CASSLWGRTSGLGTDTQYF

v_gene: TRBV5-4
abundance: NA
d_gene: NA
j_gene: TRBJ2-2
CDR3nt: TGTGCCAGCAGCTTGGGGACTTCCCTCGGGGCCGGGGAGCTGTTTTTT
CDR3aa: CASSLGTSLGAGELFF

v_gene: TRBV6-5
abundance: NA
d_gene: NA
j_gene: TRBJ2-1
CDR3nt: TGTGCCAGCTCGAGACTAAGTATCTCCTACAATGAGCAGTTCTTC
CDR3aa: CASSRLSISYNEQFF

v_gene: TRBV5-1
abundance: once
d_gene: NA
j_gene: TRBJ1-1
CDR3nt: TGCGCCAGCAGCGGGCAGGAGAACACTGAAGCTTTCTTT
CDR3aa: CASSGQENTEAFF

v_gene: TRBV5-1
abundance: NA
d_gene: TRBD2
j_gene: TRBJ2-4
CDR3nt: TGCGCCAGCAGCCTGGGACTAGCGGGGGGGCGAGGCAAAAACATTCAGTACTTC
CDR3aa: CASSLGLAGGRGKNIQYF

v_gene: TRBV24-1
abundance: NA
d_gene: NA
j_gene: TRBJ1-2
CDR3nt: TGTGCCACCAGTGCCGGCTATGGCTACACCTTC
CDR3aa: CATSAGYGYTF

v_gene: TRBV20-1
abundance: NA
d_gene: TRBD2
j_gene: TRBJ2-5
CDR3nt: TGCAGTGCTAGTCTAGCGGGAGTGGAGACCCAGTACTTC
CDR3aa: CSASLAGVETQYF

v_gene: TRBV5-1
abundance: few
d_gene: NA
j_gene: TRBJ1-1
CDR3nt: TGCGCCAGCAGCTTGGTTCAGGATGCTGAAGCTTTCTTT
CDR3aa: CASSLVQDAEAFF

v_gene: TRBV5-1
abundance: NA
d_gene: TRBD1
j_gene: TRBJ1-5
CDR3nt: TGCGCCAGCAGCCCCGGGACAGGGCAACAGCCCCAGCATTTT
CDR3aa: CASSPGTGQQPQHF

v_gene: TRBV10-3
abundance: NA
d_gene: NA
j_gene: TRBJ2-7
CDR3nt: TGTGCCATCAGCGAGAAGGTGAGGGAACCCTACGAGCAGTACTTC
CDR3aa: CAISEKVREPYEQYF

v_gene: TRBV9
abundance: NA
d_gene: TRBD1
j_gene: TRBJ1-4
CDR3nt: TGTGCCAGCAGCCCCACAGGGGAACATAATGAAAAACTGTTTTTT
CDR3aa: CASSPTGEHNEKLFF

v_gene: TRBV4-2
abundance: once
d_gene: TRBD2
j_gene: TRBJ2-3
CDR3nt: TGTGCCAGCAGCCAAGGTAGCGGGGGAAGCCCAGATACGCAGTATTTT
CDR3aa: CASSQGSGGSPDTQYF

v_gene: TRBV10-3
abundance: NA
d_gene: NA
j_gene: TRBJ2-1
CDR3nt: TGTGCCATCAGTGACGGGATAGAGGTCAATGAGCAGTTCTTC
CDR3aa: CAISDGIEVNEQFF

v_gene: TRBV6-4
abundance: NA
d_gene: NA
j_gene: TRBJ2-1
CDR3nt: TGTGCCAGCAGTGACTCTGTCAGGGGAGATGAGCAGTTCTTC
CDR3aa: CASSDSVRGDEQFF

v_gene: TRBV12-3/TRBV12-4
abundance: NA
d_gene: NA
j_gene: TRBJ1-1
CDR3nt: TGTGCCAGCAGTTTCGGACAGAGCACTGAAGCTTTCTTT
CDR3aa: CASSFGQSTEAFF

v_gene: TRBV3-1/TRBV3-2
abundance: NA
d_gene: NA
j_gene: TRBJ2-2
CDR3nt: TGTGCCAGCAGCCAAGATAAGGGGGTCCGCGGGGAGCTGTTTTTT
CDR3aa: CASSQDKGVRGELFF

v_gene: TRBV30
abundance: NA
d_gene: NA
j_gene: TRBJ2-3
CDR3nt: TGTGCCTGGACCAGTAGCACAGATACGCAGTATTTT
CDR3aa: CAWTSSTDTQYF

v_gene: TRBV30
abundance: NA
d_gene: NA
j_gene: TRBJ1-1
CDR3nt: TGTGCCTGGGGCAAAACAGTGATGAACACTGAAGCTTTCTTT
CDR3aa: CAWGKTVMNTEAFF

v_gene: TRBV2
abundance: few
d_gene: NA
j_gene: TRBJ1-5
CDR3nt: TGTGCCATGGCGACGGAGAGGGATCAGCCCCAGCATTTT
CDR3aa: CAMATERDQPQHF

v_gene: TRBV5-1
abundance: NA
d_gene: TRBD2
j_gene: TRBJ2-1
CDR3nt: TGCGCCAGCAGCAAGACTAGCGGGGGCTACAATGAGCAGTTCTTC
CDR3aa: CASSKTSGGYNEQFF

v_gene: TRBV5-4
abundance: few
d_gene: NA
j_gene: TRBJ2-2
CDR3nt: TGTGCCAGCAGCTCGTACACCGGGGAGCTGTTTTTT
CDR3aa: CASSSYTGELFF

v_gene: TRBV5-6
abundance: NA
d_gene: NA
j_gene: TRBJ2-2
CDR3nt: TGTGCCAGCAGCTTGGCCGCCCGGGAGCTGAACACCGGGGAGCTGTTTTTT
CDR3aa: CASSLAARELNTGELFF

v_gene: TRBV21-1
abundance: NA
d_gene: NA
j_gene: TRBJ2-5
CDR3nt: TGTGCCAGCAGCATTCCGACTAGCGGCAACCGAGAGACCCAGTACTTC
CDR3aa: CASSIPTSGNRETQYF

v_gene: TRBV3-1/TRBV3-2
abundance: once
d_gene: TRBD1
j_gene: TRBJ1-4
CDR3nt: TGTGCCAGCATCCAACAGGGGGCCGGGGAAAAACTGTTTTTT
CDR3aa: CASIQQGAGEKLFF

v_gene: TRBV6-5
abundance: NA
d_gene: NA
j_gene: TRBJ2-1
CDR3nt: TGTGCCAGCAGAGTCAACTGGGAGCAGTTCTTC
CDR3aa: CASRVNWEQFF

v_gene: TRBV2
abundance: NA
d_gene: TRBD1
j_gene: TRBJ2-7
CDR3nt: TGTGCCAGCAGTACCGACAGGGGGGGCTCCTACGAGCAGTACTTC
CDR3aa: CASSTDRGGSYEQYF

v_gene: TRBV18
abundance: NA
d_gene: TRBD2
j_gene: TRBJ2-3
CDR3nt: TGTGCCAGCTCACTGATTCAGCGGGGCAGCACAGATACGCAGTATTTT
CDR3aa: CASSLIQRGSTDTQYF

v_gene: TRBV19
abundance: few
d_gene: TRBD1
j_gene: TRBJ1-2
CDR3nt: TGTGCCAGTAGTTCGACAGGGGGCGATGGCTACACCTTC
CDR3aa: CASSSTGGDGYTF

v_gene: TRBV24-1
abundance: NA
d_gene: NA
j_gene: TRBJ2-2
CDR3nt: TGTGCCACCAGTGATTTAGGCAGGGCGAGAACCGGGGAGCTGTTTTTT
CDR3aa: CATSDLGRARTGELFF

v_gene: TRBV30
abundance: NA
d_gene: NA
j_gene: TRBJ2-3
CDR3nt: TGTGCCTGGAGTGTGTGGGCGGGGGCTGCAGATACGCAGTATTTT
CDR3aa: CAWSVWAGAADTQYF

v_gene: TRBV24-1
abundance: NA
d_gene: NA
j_gene: TRBJ2-3
CDR3nt: TGTGCCACCAGTGATGGGCCGGTGGGCAGCCGCACAGATACGCAGTATTTT
CDR3aa: CATSDGPVGSRTDTQYF

v_gene: TRBV7-9
abundance: NA
d_gene: NA
j_gene: TRBJ2-6
CDR3nt: TGTGCCAGCAGTCCAGGGGTTACTGGGGCCAACGTCCTGACTTTC
CDR3aa: CASSPGVTGANVLTF

v_gene: TRBV19
abundance: few
d_gene: TRBD1
j_gene: TRBJ1-2
CDR3nt: TGTGCCAGTAGTCCGCGGGACAGGGCAGCTGGCTACACCTTC
CDR3aa: CASSPRDRAAGYTF

v_gene: TRBV12-3/TRBV12-4
abundance: NA
d_gene: NA
j_gene: TRBJ2-7
CDR3nt: TGTGCCAGCAGTTTATTCCATGGCCACGAGCAGTACTTC
CDR3aa: CASSLFHGHEQYF

v_gene: TRBV25-1
abundance: NA
d_gene: NA
j_gene: TRBJ1-2
CDR3nt: TGTGCCAGCAGTGCATCAGCGGCTAACTATGGCTACACCTTC
CDR3aa: CASSASAANYGYTF

v_gene: TRBV4-3
abundance: NA
d_gene: NA
j_gene: TRBJ2-7
CDR3nt: TGCGCCAGCAGCCAAGATATGGACTCCCACTCCTACGAGCAGTACTTC
CDR3aa: CASSQDMDSHSYEQYF

v_gene: TRBV28
abundance: NA
d_gene: TRBD1
j_gene: TRBJ1-3
CDR3nt: TGTGCCAGCAGGAGACAGGGATCCGGAAACACCATATATTTT
CDR3aa: CASRRQGSGNTIYF

v_gene: TRBV6-2/TRBV6-3
abundance: NA
d_gene: TRBD2
j_gene: TRBJ2-1
CDR3nt: TGTGCCAGCAGTTACAGGGTAGCGGGGACCAATGAGCAGTTCTTC
CDR3aa: CASSYRVAGTNEQFF

v_gene: TRBV19
abundance: NA
d_gene: TRBD1
j_gene: TRBJ2-1
CDR3nt: TGTGCCAGTAGCATACGCGGACAGGGGGCAATTCTCTCCTACAATGAGCAGTTCTTC
CDR3aa: CASSIRGQGAILSYNEQFF

v_gene: TRBV28
abundance: NA
d_gene: NA
j_gene: TRBJ2-2
CDR3nt: TGTGCCAGCAGTTTAGCAGAGGGCAACACCGGGGAGCTGTTTTTT
CDR3aa: CASSLAEGNTGELFF

v_gene: TRBV6-1
abundance: few
d_gene: NA
j_gene: TRBJ1-1
CDR3nt: TGTGCCAGCAGTGAAAGAAGGGGCCGGACTGAAGCTTTCTTT
CDR3aa: CASSERRGRTEAFF